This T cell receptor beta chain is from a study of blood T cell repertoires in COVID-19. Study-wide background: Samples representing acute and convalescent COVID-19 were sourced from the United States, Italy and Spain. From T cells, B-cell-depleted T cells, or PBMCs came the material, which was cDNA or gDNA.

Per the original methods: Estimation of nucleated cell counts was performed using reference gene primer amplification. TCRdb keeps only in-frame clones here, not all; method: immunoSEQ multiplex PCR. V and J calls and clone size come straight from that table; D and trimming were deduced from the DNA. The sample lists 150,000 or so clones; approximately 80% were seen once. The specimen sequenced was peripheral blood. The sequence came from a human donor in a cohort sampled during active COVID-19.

CDR3 residues: CASSGGQGPREQYF. The CDR3, as DNA: TGTGCCAGTAGTGGCGGACAGGGCCCTCGAGAGCAGTACTTC. The V call is TRBV19, the J call TRBJ2-7, with TRBD1 matching 8 bases. The CDR3 is made up of 14 amino acids. The junction had 10 bases not matched to a gene; V was cut back by 5 bases and J by 7 bases. Germline CDR1 is LNHDA and CDR2 is SQIVND (reference sequence). Filled out from reference TRBV19 and TRBJ2-7, the complete variable domain reads DGGITQSPKYLFRKEGQNVTLSCEQNLNHDAMYWYRQDPGQGLRLIYYSQIVNDFQKGDIAEGYSVSREKKESFPLTVTSAQKNPTAFYLCASSGGQGPREQYFGPGTRLTVT.